The source of this TCR beta chain is a study of cytomegalovirus exposure and HLA in healthy donors. Whole-study context: T cells numbering about 200 million yielded some 110 million unique TCR beta sequences in an earlier analysis. Overall study findings and caveats: Being productive about 90% or about 30% of the time was typical of most TCR beta V segments in an earlier analysis.

This CDR3 comprises 14 residues. CDR1 and CDR2 (germline): LNHDA, SQIVND (reference sequence). V was trimmed by 3 bases and J by 3 bases, leaving 12 bases between them. In regard to this clone: The antigen is unknown.

The PCR used 60 Vbeta and 13 Jbeta primers. Here immunoSEQ multiplex PCR was the method, and the copy in TCRdb shows in-frame clones only, minus some. The repertoire holds about 130,000 clones, with around 77% as singletons. The specimen sequenced was PBMCs. The receptor was isolated from a woman in her thirties or forties in good health and CMV-seropositive. The gene calls are TRBV19 and TRBJ2-7; D uncertain. Written as DNA, the CDR3 is TGTGCCAGTAGTATCCGGGTCTTGGGCTACGAGCAGTACTTC. Protein sequence: CASSIRVLGYEQYF.